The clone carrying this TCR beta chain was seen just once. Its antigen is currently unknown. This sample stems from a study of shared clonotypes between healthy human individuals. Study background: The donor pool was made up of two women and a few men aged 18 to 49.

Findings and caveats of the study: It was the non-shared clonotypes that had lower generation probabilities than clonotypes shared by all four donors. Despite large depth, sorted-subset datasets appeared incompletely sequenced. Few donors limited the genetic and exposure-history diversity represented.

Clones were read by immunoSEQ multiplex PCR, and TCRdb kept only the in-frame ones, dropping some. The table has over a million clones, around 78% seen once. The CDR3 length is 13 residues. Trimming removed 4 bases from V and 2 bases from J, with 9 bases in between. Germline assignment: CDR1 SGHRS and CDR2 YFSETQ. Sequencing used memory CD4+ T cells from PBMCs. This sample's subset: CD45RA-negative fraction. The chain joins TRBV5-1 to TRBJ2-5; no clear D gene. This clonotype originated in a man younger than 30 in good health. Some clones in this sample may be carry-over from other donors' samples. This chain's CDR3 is CASSRDLQETQYF. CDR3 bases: TGCGCCAGCAGCCGTGACTTACAAGAGACCCAGTACTTC.